These T cell receptor beta chains were read from a single sample in a study of blood T cell repertoires in COVID-19. Measured with immunoSEQ multiplex PCR; TCRdb has only the in-frame clones, and not every one. The sample yields roughly 26,000 clones, approximately 92% seen once. Input material: peripheral blood. These receptors were taken from a human donor in a cohort sampled during active COVID-19. Both conserved end residues are part of each CDR3. A D gene is named only where the DNA matches it firmly. Expanded clones get a size class; other rows say once, few or many, or leave the size out.

D gene | J gene | V gene | clone size | CDR3 protein | CDR3 DNA
- | TRBJ1-6 | TRBV6-2/TRBV6-3 | - | CASSYSLRDSIGSPLHF | TGTGCCAGCAGTTACTCTCTCCGGGACTCGATTGGGTCACCCCTCCACTTT
TRBD1 | TRBJ2-2 | TRBV24-1 | - | CATSDGTGRTGELFF | TGTGCCACCAGTGATGGGACAGGGCGCACCGGGGAGCTGTTTTTT
TRBD1 | TRBJ1-5 | TRBV2 | few | CASSLGQVANQPQHF | TGTGCCAGCAGCTTGGGACAGGTTGCGAATCAGCCCCAGCATTTT
- | TRBJ1-2 | TRBV18 | - | CASSPNRVANYGYTF | TGTGCCAGCTCACCCAACAGGGTGGCCAACTATGGCTACACCTTC
- | TRBJ2-7 | TRBV27 | - | CASRRVSDEQYF | TGTGCCAGCAGAAGAGTATCCGACGAGCAGTACTTC
TRBD2 | TRBJ2-5 | TRBV6-5 | - | CASSSSGGSPQYF | TGTGCCAGCAGTTCCAGCGGGGGGAGCCCCCAGTACTTC
- | TRBJ2-7 | TRBV27 | - | CASSLFSFSNYEQYF | TGTGCCAGCAGTTTGTTTTCGTTCAGTAACTACGAGCAGTACTTC
TRBD2 | TRBJ2-3 | TRBV25-1 | - | CASRLAGYTDTQYF | TGTGCCAGCAGACTAGCGGGGTACACAGATACGCAGTATTTT
TRBD1 | TRBJ1-2 | TRBV27 | - | CASSSYGRTGAGYTF | TGTGCCAGCAGCTCGTACGGCCGGACAGGGGCCGGCTACACCTTC
TRBD2 | TRBJ2-1 | TRBV5-1 | - | CASSLGTSGGNNEQFF | TGCGCCAGCAGCTTAGGGACTAGCGGGGGAAACAATGAGCAGTTCTTC
TRBD2 | TRBJ2-5 | TRBV9 | - | CASSAGSGGLKTQYF | TGTGCCAGCAGCGCCGGAAGCGGGGGGCTGAAGACCCAGTACTTC
- | TRBJ2-6 | TRBV19 | - | CASSGLGANVLTF | TGTGCCAGTAGTGGGCTCGGGGCCAACGTCCTGACTTTC
- | TRBJ2-5 | TRBV10-2 | once | CASSEVGWGPGETQYF | TGCGCCAGCAGTGAGGTGGGGTGGGGCCCCGGGGAGACCCAGTACTTC
TRBD2 | TRBJ2-3 | TRBV5-1 | - | CASSLAGAGGRSTDTQYF | TGCGCCAGCAGCTTGGCCGGAGCGGGGGGCCGTAGCACAGATACGCAGTATTTT
- | TRBJ2-2 | TRBV3-1/TRBV3-2 | - | CASSPGRETGELFF | TGTGCCAGCAGCCCGGGACGGGAGACCGGGGAGCTGTTTTTT
TRBD2 | TRBJ2-7 | TRBV5-1 | - | CASSRLAGGTTVEQYF | TGCGCCAGCAGCAGACTAGCGGGGGGGACGACAGTCGAGCAGTACTTC
TRBD1 | TRBJ1-3 | TRBV9 | - | CASSESTMGQSSGNTIYF | TGTGCCAGCAGCGAATCAACAATGGGACAGAGCTCTGGAAACACCATATATTTT
TRBD1 | TRBJ1-1 | TRBV5-1 | - | CASRLGQGRPLNTEAFF | TGCGCCAGCAGATTGGGACAGGGGCGCCCTTTGAACACTGAAGCTTTCTTT
TRBD1 | TRBJ2-6 | TRBV5-1 | - | CASSTRGHGANVLTF | TGCGCCAGCAGCACCAGGGGGCACGGGGCCAACGTCCTGACTTTC
- | TRBJ1-2 | TRBV10-3 | - | CAISGRDLGGYTF | TGTGCCATCAGTGGGAGGGACCTAGGTGGCTACACCTTC
- | TRBJ2-3 | TRBV7-9 | - | CASSLYRTDSDTQYF | TGTGCCAGCAGCTTATACAGAACAGACAGCGATACGCAGTATTTT
- | TRBJ2-1 | TRBV4-1 | - | CASSQASIAVDTYNEQFF | TGCGCCAGCAGCCAAGCGAGTATAGCGGTGGACACCTACAATGAGCAGTTCTTC
- | TRBJ1-2 | TRBV19 | - | CASSILASTGSYGYTF | TGTGCCAGTAGTATTCTCGCGTCGACAGGTTCCTATGGCTACACCTTC
TRBD1 | TRBJ1-3 | TRBV23-1 | - | CASRLSRDSHLGGNTIYF | TGCGCCAGCAGACTATCAAGGGACAGCCATTTAGGTGGAAACACCATATATTTT
- | TRBJ2-3 | TRBV13 | - | CASSSGGTQYF | TGTGCCAGCAGCTCCGGTGGTACGCAGTATTTT
TRBD2 | TRBJ2-1 | TRBV28 | - | CASTLTSGGAGEQFF | TGTGCCAGCACCCTGACTAGCGGGGGGGCCGGCGAGCAGTTCTTC
TRBD1 | TRBJ1-1 | TRBV19 | - | CASTDRGKGNTEAFF | TGTGCCAGCACCGACAGGGGAAAGGGGAACACTGAAGCTTTCTTT
TRBD1 | TRBJ2-5 | TRBV28 | - | CASRSTGTGDQETQYF | TGTGCCAGCAGGTCTACCGGGACAGGGGACCAAGAGACCCAGTACTTC
- | TRBJ2-2 | TRBV10-1 | - | CASSARQGNTGELFF | TGCGCCAGCAGTGCCCGCCAGGGGAACACCGGGGAGCTGTTTTTT
- | TRBJ2-6 | TRBV7-6 | once | CASSSQGTGANVLTF | TGTGCCAGCAGCTCCCAGGGCACTGGGGCCAACGTCCTGACTTTC
TRBD1 | TRBJ2-2 | TRBV10-2 | - | CASRDRKNTGELFF | TGCGCCAGCAGGGACAGGAAGAACACCGGGGAGCTGTTTTTT
TRBD1 | TRBJ2-2 | TRBV11-3 | - | CASSSGTGTMTGELFF | TGTGCCAGCAGCTCCGGGACAGGGACCATGACCGGGGAGCTGTTTTTT
TRBD1 | TRBJ2-5 | TRBV27 | - | CASSLYQGAQETQYF | TGTGCCAGCAGTTTATATCAGGGGGCTCAAGAGACCCAGTACTTC
- | TRBJ1-2 | TRBV7-9 | - | CASSLQGNYGYTF | TGTGCCAGCAGCTTGCAGGGGAACTATGGCTACACCTTC
TRBD1 | TRBJ1-2 | TRBV6-6 | - | CASSPGTGVTYGYTF | TGTGCCAGCAGCCCCGGGACAGGGGTGACCTATGGCTACACCTTC
- | TRBJ1-1 | TRBV20-1 | - | CSAPWQTEAFF | TGCAGTGCCCCGTGGCAGACTGAAGCTTTCTTT
TRBD1 | TRBJ1-2 | TRBV10-3 | - | CAISLQGSGYGYTF | TGTGCCATCAGCCTACAGGGGTCCGGCTATGGCTACACCTTC
- | TRBJ1-1 | TRBV1 | - | CTSSHTGTEDYTEAFF | TGCACCAGCAGCCATACCGGGACAGAGGACTACACTGAAGCTTTCTTT
- | TRBJ2-2 | TRBV11-2 | once | CASSPAGRNTGELFF | TGTGCCAGCAGCCCTGCGGGGAGGAACACCGGGGAGCTGTTTTTT
TRBD2 | TRBJ2-1 | TRBV4-2 | - | CATGSGVGGSYNEQFF | TGTGCCACCGGGAGCGGGGTGGGAGGATCCTACAATGAGCAGTTCTTC
TRBD1 | TRBJ2-5 | TRBV5-1 | - | CASRGGTGVEETQYF | TGCGCCAGCAGGGGCGGGACAGGGGTAGAAGAGACCCAGTACTTC
- | TRBJ1-2 | TRBV19 | - | CASKPARWGLANYGYTF | TGTGCCAGTAAGCCCGCCAGGTGGGGACTAGCTAACTATGGCTACACCTTC
TRBD1 | TRBJ1-5 | TRBV2 | - | CASSAAGGFNQPQHF | TGTGCCAGCAGTGCAGCAGGGGGCTTTAATCAGCCCCAGCATTTT
- | TRBJ2-1 | TRBV6-5 | - | CASSYGLNEQFF | TGTGCCAGCAGTTACGGGCTCAATGAGCAGTTCTTC
- | TRBJ1-1 | TRBV19 | - | CASSRQTLGGVFLEGAFF | TGTGCCAGTAGTAGACAGACCTTGGGAGGTGTTTTCTTGGAGGGAGCTTTCTTT